This T cell receptor beta chain was captured by sequencing in a study of naive and memory T cell subsets. Study conclusions and caveats: From naive to CM, EM and EMRA, diversity decreased and Gini increased. Possibly reflecting memory cells re-expressing CD45RA, a few larger clonotypes occurred in naive repertoires, especially CD8. Naive and memory subsets had different power law exponents for TCR abundance.

This clonotype was counted between two and nine times. The antigen is not known. Both TRBC1 and TRBC2 were covered by a beta constant-region primer of two equimolar oligonucleotides. The ligated cDNA underwent four PCR rounds using SP2 and nested alpha and beta constant-region primers. Via MiXCR, TCRdb re-called the UMI-ligation and nested PCR reads, giving one row per CDR3 protein. Among 140,000 to 150,000 distinct CDR3 sequences listed, roughly 22% were seen once. CDR3 length: 15 amino acids. CDR1 and CDR2 (germline): SEHNR, FQNEAQ (reference sequence). V was clipped by 0 bases and J by 0 bases, with 6 bases between them.

The origin of this receptor is a human donor in good health. Sequenced sample: naive CD4+ T cells from blood. The rearrangement uses TRBV7-9 and TRBJ1-5; a possible D gene is TRBD1 (6 bases). The CDR3 region is CASSLAGGSNQPQHF. The CDR3 nucleotides are TGTGCCAGCAGCTTAGCAGGGGGTAGCAATCAGCCCCAGCATTTT.